Reported below is one TCR beta chain. What it recognizes is unknown. Treatment of patients with chemo-refractory metastatic non-small-cell lung cancer consisted of focal radiation plus CTLA-4 blockade with ipilimumab. This record belongs to a study of radiotherapy plus CTLA-4 blockade in lung cancer. In the study overall: Among all patients, more than 15% showed objective responses, while about 30% had disease control. Findings of the study overall: Reports identified early blood T cell clone dynamics, with interferon-beta, as the best response predictor. Clones of tumor-derived TCRs expanded in blood after radiotherapy plus ipilimumab.

The CDR3 length is 16 residues. Trimming took 6 bases from V and 10 from J; bases not matched to a gene: 17. Germline CDR1 and CDR2: MDHEN and SYDVKM. Some clones are missing from TCRdb's copy, which holds only in-frame ones; the method was immunoSEQ multiplex PCR. The table shows over 40,000 clones, with 80% to 85% occurring only once. The receptor was derived from a human donor with non-small cell lung cancer who had stable disease on radiotherapy plus ipilimumab. Here the sequenced sample was peripheral blood, taken from a patient treated with radiotherapy plus ipilimumab. The rearrangement joins TRBV28 to TRBJ2-1; 8 positions agree with TRBD2. The CDR3 region is CASSEPGLGAAREQFF. The CDR3 DNA sequence: TGTGCCAGCAGCGAACCGGGACTAGGGGCGGCGAGGGAGCAGTTCTTC.